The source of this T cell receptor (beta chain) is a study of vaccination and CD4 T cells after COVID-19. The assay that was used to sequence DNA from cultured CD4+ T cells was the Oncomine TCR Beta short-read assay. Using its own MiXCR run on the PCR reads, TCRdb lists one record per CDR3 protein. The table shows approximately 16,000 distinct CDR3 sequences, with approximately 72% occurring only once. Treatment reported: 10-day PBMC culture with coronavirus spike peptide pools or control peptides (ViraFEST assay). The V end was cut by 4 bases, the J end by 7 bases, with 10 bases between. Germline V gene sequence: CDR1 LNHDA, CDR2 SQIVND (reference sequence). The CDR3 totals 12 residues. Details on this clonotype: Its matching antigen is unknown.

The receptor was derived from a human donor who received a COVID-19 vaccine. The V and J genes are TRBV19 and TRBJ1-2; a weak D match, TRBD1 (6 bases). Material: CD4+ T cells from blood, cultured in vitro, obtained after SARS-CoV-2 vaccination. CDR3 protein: CASSTGEPGYTF. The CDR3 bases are TGTGCCAGTAGTACAGGGGAGCCTGGCTACACCTTC.